One and the same sample provided the 24 T cell receptor beta chains below, sequenced in a study of CD8 T cells in ankylosing spondylitis. One entry per CDR3 protein, called by TCRdb with MiXCR from the 5' RACE reads. The sample shows some 270,000 distinct CDR3 sequences, under 20% of them seen only once. Sequencing was done on a sample of blood, either unsorted or a sorted T cell fraction (not recorded which). All receptors derive from a male donor with ankylosing spondylitis or in good health (not recorded which).

Worth noting for this clonotype: The junction departs from germline at one end; a sequencing error may be responsible. This sequence joins TRBV27 and TRBJ2-1; D is possibly TRBD2 (6 bases). Germline CDR1 is MNHEY and CDR2 is SMNVEV (reference sequence). The length of the CDR3 is 14 residues. Here the CDR3 DNA reads TGTGCCAGCAGTTGGGGGGACTCCCACAATGAGCAGTTCTTC. Protein product: CASSWGDSHNEQFF.

This clonotype was counted only a few times. V and J are TRBV2 and TRBJ2-1, with D unclear. V was trimmed by 5 bases and J by 6 bases, leaving 8 bases between them. CDR3 size: 12 residues. Germline-derived CDR1 and CDR2 are SNHLY and FYNNEI. The CDR3 DNA reads TGTGCCAGCAGTCCAGCGTCCAATGAGCAGTTCTTC. Translation: CASSPASNEQFF.

This clonotype was observed a handful of times. The gene calls are TRBV5-1 and TRBJ2-7; the D gene could be TRBD1 or TRBD2 (5 bases each). Germline CDR1 SGHRS, CDR2 YFSETQ. The CDR3 contains 15 residues. Between the trimmed V and J ends, which lost 2 bases and 5 bases, there was a span of 17 bases. In DNA, the CDR3 is TGCGCCAGCAGCTTAAGTTTGGGGACGGCGAACGAGCAGTACTTC. It specifies CASSLSLGTANEQYF.

This clonotype was seen only a few times. This rearrangement joins TRBV27 to TRBJ2-3; D unresolved. Trimming left V 2 bases short and J 1 base short, with 7 bases between. CDR3 length: 14 residues. CDR1 is MNHEY, CDR2 SMNVEV, per germline (reference sequence). This chain's CDR3 is CASSLGSGTDTQYF. CDR3 DNA sequence: TGTGCCAGCAGTTTAGGCTCTGGCACAGATACGCAGTATTTT.

The CDR3, as DNA: TGCAGTGCTAGGTCCAGCGGGAGTCCCTACGAGCAGTACTTC. It encodes CSARSSGSPYEQYF. The V call is TRBV20-1, the J call TRBJ2-7, with 8 bases that match TRBD2. The CDR3 totals 14 residues. V shed 3 bases, J shed 2 bases, and the junction held 6 bases outside the gene matches. Germline CDR1 DFQATT, CDR2 SNEGSKA (reference sequence).

This clonotype has just a few counts. J is TRBJ2-7 and V is TRBV6-5; D is perhaps TRBD1 (5 bases). This CDR3 has 11 amino acids. V lost 4 bases, J lost 5 bases, and 6 bases lay in between. Looked up from germline, CDR1 is MNHEY and CDR2 is SVGAGI. Here the CDR3 reads CASSLDNEQYF. In DNA, the CDR3 is TGTGCCAGCAGTTTGGACAACGAGCAGTACTTC.

By sample share, this clonotype is medium-sized. The chain couples TRBV5-1 to TRBJ2-1; no reliable D call. This CDR3 region has 14 residues. The V end lost 0 bases, the J end lost 7 bases, and 11 bases lay between the germline ends. CDR1 is SGHRS, CDR2 YFSETQ, per germline. The DNA of the CDR3 is TGCGCCAGCAGCTTGGAGGTCCCCGGTAATGAGCAGTTCTTC. Residues: CASSLEVPGNEQFF.

This clonotype was seen a handful of times. This rearrangement joins TRBV11-1 to TRBJ2-3; 10 bases are a match to TRBD2. This CDR3 is 19 amino acids long. CDR1 and CDR2 from the germline V gene are SGHAT and FQDESV (reference sequence). Trimming removed 5 bases from V and 2 bases from J; junction bases left unmatched: 16. Here the CDR3 reads CASSRPKREGRGTTDTQYF. In DNA form, the CDR3 reads TGTGCCAGCAGCAGACCGAAGCGGGAGGGCCGGGGGACCACAGATACGCAGTATTTT.

This clonotype was seen more than once but under ten times. The V call is TRBV7-8, the J call TRBJ1-5; D is ambiguous. The germline gives CDR1 SGHVS, CDR2 FQNEAQ. With 1 base removed from V and 5 bases from J, the gap between germline ends came to 15 bases. The CDR3 loop spans 16 amino acids. CDR3 coding DNA: TGTGCCAGCAGCTTAGATCTCCCAGGAGTAGATCAGCCCCAGCATTTT. Its protein is CASSLDLPGVDQPQHF.

In this sample, this clonotype turned up a few times. This sequence joins TRBV3-1 and TRBJ2-7; 8 nucleotides match TRBD2. CDR3 length equals 16 residues. J gave up 7 bases and V 4 bases, and 15 bases lay outside the gene matches. Germline V CDR1 and CDR2: LGHDT, YNNKEL (reference sequence). CDR3 coding DNA: TGTGCCAGCAGCCCCCCGGCCGCAGCGGGAGTTAAGGAGCAGTACTTC. Protein: CASSPPAAAGVKEQYF.

This rearrangement joins TRBV20-1 to TRBJ2-1, with 8 bases lining up with TRBD1. The CDR3 consists of 15 residues. The V gene end was trimmed by 3 bases and the J gene end by 3 bases; junction bases not matched to a gene: 7. Germline loops: CDR1 DFQATT, CDR2 SNEGSKA (reference sequence). CDR3 loop: CSASAPGTGYNEQFF. The CDR3 DNA sequence: TGCAGTGCTAGTGCACCCGGGACAGGCTACAATGAGCAGTTCTTC.

Ten or more counts support this clonotype. The germline gene is not matched at one end of the junction; a read error may be the cause. The chain employs TRBV7-3 and TRBJ2-7; D is possibly TRBD1 (7 bases). The CDR3 contains 13 residues. From germline, CDR1 is SGHTA and CDR2 FQGTGA. CDR3 bases: TGCGCCAGCAGCTCATCAGGGGGGTACGAGCAGTACTTC. Protein product: CASSSSGGYEQYF. Full variable domain (remainder filled in from reference TRBV7-3 and TRBJ2-7): GAGVSQTPSNKVTEKGKYVELRCDPISGHTALYWYRQSLGQGPEFLIYFQGTGAADDSGLPNDRFFAVRPEGSVSTLKIQRTERGDSAVYLCASSSSGGYEQYFGPGTRLTVT.

The rearrangement uses TRBV27 and TRBJ2-7; 7 nucleotides line up with TRBD1. The CDR3 has 14 residues. V was clipped by 6 bases and J by 1 base; unmatched bases: 6. Germline CDR1 reads MNHEY; CDR2 reads SMNVEV (reference sequence). CDR3 sequence reads: CASRRGQTSYEQYF. In DNA form, the CDR3 reads TGTGCCAGCAGGAGGGGACAGACATCCTACGAGCAGTACTTC.

This chain links TRBV9 with TRBJ2-3; 8 bases are shared with TRBD1. The CDR3 has 16 residues. The J segment lost 3 bases and the V segment lost 0 bases, leaving 6 bases of the junction unmatched. Germline CDR1 reads SGDLS; CDR2 reads YYNGEE. CDR3 nucleotides: TGTGCCAGCAGCGTAGCTACGACAGGGGCTACAGATACGCAGTATTTT. Translation: CASSVATTGATDTQYF.

This chain connects TRBV3-1 to TRBJ2-1; 7 bases line up with TRBD1. Germline V gene data show CDR1 as LGHDT and CDR2 as YNNKEL (reference sequence). The V and J ends lost 3 bases and 5 bases, in that order; junction bases with no gene match: 22. This CDR3 region has 20 residues. DNA for the CDR3: TGTGCCAGCAGCCATTGGGACAGCAGTAGCGCCAGAGCCAACAACAATGAGCAGTTCTTC. Translated: CASSHWDSSSARANNNEQFF.

This clonotype was detected ten times or more. The gene calls are TRBV4-3 and TRBJ1-3, with D tentatively TRBD1 (5 bases). From germline, CDR1 is LGHNA and CDR2 YSLEER. V lost 1 base and J lost 0, with 7 bases in between. The CDR3 is 15 residues long. In DNA, the CDR3 is TGCGCCAGCAGCCAAGGCAGGGACTCTGGAAACACCATATATTTT. It is translated as CASSQGRDSGNTIYF.

At least ten counts were recorded for this clonotype. This chain connects TRBV12-3 or TRBV12-4 to TRBJ2-5; possibly TRBD1 or TRBD2 for D (6 bases each). The CDR3 is 14 amino acids. V was trimmed by 1 base and J by 7 bases, leaving 13 bases between them. The CDR3 reads CASSLGGALTTQYF. The CDR3 DNA reads TGTGCCAGCAGTTTAGGGGGGGCTTTAACGACCCAGTACTTC.

The genes are TRBV6-1 and TRBJ2-2, with 7 bases that match TRBD1. J was trimmed by 2 bases and V by 3 bases; bases with no gene match: 3. CDR1 MNHNS and CDR2 SASEGT come from the germline V gene. The CDR3 extends over 15 amino acids. In nucleotides, the CDR3 is TGTGCCAGCAGTGAGGGACAGAGTAACACCGGGGAGCTGTTTTTT. Encoded protein: CASSEGQSNTGELFF.

The gene calls are TRBV7-9 and TRBJ2-1, with 12 positions matching TRBD1. This CDR3 region has 15 residues. Per germline, CDR1 SEHNR and CDR2 FQNEAQ (reference sequence). V lost 5 bases to trimming and J lost 7 bases; unmatched junction nucleotides: 6. CDR3 sequence reads: CASSPPGQGANEQFF. CDR3 sequence (DNA): TGTGCCAGCAGCCCCCCGGGACAGGGGGCGAATGAGCAGTTCTTC.

This clonotype has ten or more counts. The chain is built from TRBV9 and TRBJ2-7; TRBD2 matches 12 bases. After removal of 3 bases from V and 6 bases from J, the junction contained 1 base not matched to a gene. Germline V gives CDR1 SGDLS, CDR2 YYNGEE. The CDR3 consists of 13 residues. The CDR3, as DNA: TGTGCCAGCAGCGGACTAGCGGGAGTCGAGCAGTACTTC. It is translated as CASSGLAGVEQYF.

This clonotype was picked up a small number of times. The chain uses TRBV7-3 and TRBJ2-2, with 14 nucleotides matching TRBD2. Losses at the gene ends were 5 bases for V and 2 bases for J; bases not matched to a gene: 4. The CDR3 spans 17 residues. The V gene's germline CDR1 is SGHTA and CDR2 FQGTGA. CDR3 protein: CASSKGLAGVNTGELFF. As DNA, the CDR3 is TGTGCCAGCAGCAAGGGACTAGCGGGGGTAAACACCGGGGAGCTGTTTTTT.

This clonotype was detected only a few times. The J gene is TRBJ2-7, the V gene TRBV12-3 or TRBV12-4; 7 bases map to TRBD1. The CDR3 is made up of 14 amino acids. After removal of 7 bases from V and 0 bases from J, the junction contained 6 bases not matched to a gene. In nucleotides, the CDR3 is TGTGCCAGCACCCTAGGGACAGTCTCCTACGAGCAGTACTTC. Protein product: CASTLGTVSYEQYF.

The rearrangement joins TRBV7-9 to TRBJ2-3, with a possible D match to TRBD2 (6 bases). The V gene lost 1 base and the J gene lost 1 base, with 9 bases spanning the gap. This CDR3 spans 15 amino acids. Germline lookup yields CDR1 SEHNR and CDR2 FQNEAQ (reference sequence). The CDR3 DNA is TGTGCCAGCAGCTTAGTTCCTAGCGGCACAGATACGCAGTATTTT. Translation gives CASSLVPSGTDTQYF.

This clonotype showed up just a few times. DNA for the CDR3: TGTGCCAGCAGCTGGGGGGACAATGAGCAGTTCTTC. This sequence encodes CASSWGDNEQFF. The rearrangement links TRBV7-9 to TRBJ2-1, with D possibly being TRBD2 (6 bases). The germline V gene has CDR1 SEHNR and CDR2 FQNEAQ (reference sequence). Trimming removed 4 bases from V and 5 bases from J, with 6 bases in between. This CDR3 has 12 amino acids.